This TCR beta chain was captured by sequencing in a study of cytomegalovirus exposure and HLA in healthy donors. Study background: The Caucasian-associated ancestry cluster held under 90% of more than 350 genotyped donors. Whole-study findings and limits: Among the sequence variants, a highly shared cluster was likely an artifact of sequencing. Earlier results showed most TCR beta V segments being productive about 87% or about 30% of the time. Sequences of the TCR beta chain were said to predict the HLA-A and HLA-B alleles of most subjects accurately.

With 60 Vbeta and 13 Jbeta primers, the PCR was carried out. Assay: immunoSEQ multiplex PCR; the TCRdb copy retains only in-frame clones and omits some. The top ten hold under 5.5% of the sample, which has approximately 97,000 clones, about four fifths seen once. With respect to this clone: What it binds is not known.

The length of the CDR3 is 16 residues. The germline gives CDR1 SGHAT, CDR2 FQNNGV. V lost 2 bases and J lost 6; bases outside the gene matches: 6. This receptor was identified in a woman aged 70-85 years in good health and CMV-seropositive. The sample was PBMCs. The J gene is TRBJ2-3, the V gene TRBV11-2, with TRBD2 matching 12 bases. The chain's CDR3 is CASSLLTSGSPDTQYF. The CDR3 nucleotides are TGTGCCAGCAGCTTATTGACTAGCGGGAGCCCCGATACGCAGTATTTT.